A selection of T cell receptor beta chains follows, all from one sample in a study of blood T cell repertoires in COVID-19. Repertoires were generated with immunoSEQ multiplex PCR, while TCRdb's copy carries only in-frame clones and drops some. The sample consists of 200,000 or so clones, around 79% of them appearing once. Specimen: peripheral blood. These receptors were obtained from a man aged 55 to 70 with active or convalescent COVID-19. Each CDR3 is given with its conserved first and last residue. The D gene is left open where the match is weak. Some rows have no size entry. The others give once, few or many, or a class for an expanded clone.

v_call	clone_size	j_call	d_call	cdr3_nt	cdr3_aa
TRBV11-3	.	TRBJ2-5	TRBD2	TGTGCCAGCAGCTTGGGCGGGAGGGCCGGAGCGACCCAGTACTTC	CASSLGGRAGATQYF
TRBV28	once	TRBJ2-7	TRBD1	TGTGCCACCGTACGAGGACAGGGGGCCTACGAGCAGTACTTC	CATVRGQGAYEQYF
TRBV27	.	TRBJ1-6	.	TGTGCCAGCAGTTTGAAGCCATATAATTCACCCCTCCACTTT	CASSLKPYNSPLHF
TRBV7-9	.	TRBJ1-1	.	TGTGCCAGCAGCTTAGCGGCGGACACTGAAGCTTTCTTT	CASSLAADTEAFF
TRBV11-3	.	TRBJ2-1	.	TGTGCCAGCAGCTTAGGTGCAGGGACCTACAATGAGCAGTTCTTC	CASSLGAGTYNEQFF
TRBV6-4	.	TRBJ1-6	.	TGTGCCAGCAGTGAAAGTCCTTCGGGGTTAGGTTCACCCCTCCACTTT	CASSESPSGLGSPLHF
TRBV5-1	.	TRBJ2-1	.	TGCGCCAGCAGCTTGGAAGAGGGTAGTGAGCAGTTCTTC	CASSLEEGSEQFF
TRBV18	once	TRBJ2-1	TRBD1	TGTGCCAGCTCACCACCGGGACAGGGGGCGGATGAGCAGTTCTTC	CASSPPGQGADEQFF
TRBV9	few	TRBJ2-1	.	TGTGCCAGCAGCGTTGGGATCCTGCGGGATGAGCAGTTCTTC	CASSVGILRDEQFF
TRBV6-5	.	TRBJ1-1	TRBD1	TGTGCCAGCAGACCCTTAAATAGTCGGACAGGGACAGCTTTCTTT	CASRPLNSRTGTAFF
TRBV7-3	.	TRBJ2-2	TRBD2	TGTGCCAGCAGCTTAAAAGCGGGGACCGGGGAGCTGTTTTTT	CASSLKAGTGELFF
TRBV9	.	TRBJ1-1	TRBD1	TGTGCCAGCAGCTTGAGGGACAGGGGAGACACTGAAGCTTTCTTT	CASSLRDRGDTEAFF
TRBV5-4	few	TRBJ2-5	TRBD2	TGTGCCAGCAGCCTTCAACTAGCGGGGACACAAGAGACCCAGTACTTC	CASSLQLAGTQETQYF
TRBV11-3	.	TRBJ2-7	TRBD2	TGTGCCAGCAGCTCACATGGACTAGACTACGAGCAGTACTTC	CASSSHGLDYEQYF
TRBV6-5	.	TRBJ2-1	.	TGTGCCAGCAGGAATGGGCAGGGATGGAATGAGCAGTTCTTC	CASRNGQGWNEQFF
TRBV7-2	once	TRBJ1-5	.	TGTGCCAGCAGCTTGACAAAAGGCTCGCCGAGCAATCAGCCCCAGCATTTT	CASSLTKGSPSNQPQHF
TRBV5-1	few	TRBJ2-7	TRBD1	TGCGCCAGCAGCTACCGGGACAGGACCTACGAGCAGTACTTC	CASSYRDRTYEQYF
TRBV5-1	.	TRBJ2-3	TRBD1	TGCGCCAGCAGCTTGTCTCAGGGGGAGGATACGCAGTATTTT	CASSLSQGEDTQYF
TRBV12-3/TRBV12-4	.	TRBJ2-1	.	TGTGCCAGCAGCCCTTTGGGCCTTTGGGAGCAGTTCTTC	CASSPLGLWEQFF
TRBV7-2	few	TRBJ2-7	.	TGTGCCAGCAGGGGGGCGGGGGCCTCCTACGAGCAGTACTTC	CASRGAGASYEQYF
TRBV4-1	.	TRBJ2-1	.	TGCGCCAGCAGCCAACAGGGGCGGAGCTCCTACAATGAGCAGTTCTTC	CASSQQGRSSYNEQFF
TRBV6-5	once	TRBJ1-1	TRBD1	TGTGCCAGCAGTCTCGACAGGGACACTGAAGCTTTCTTT	CASSLDRDTEAFF
TRBV11-2	once	TRBJ2-7	.	TGTGCCAGCAGCTTCGGGGGACCTTTAATCTACGAGCAGTACTTC	CASSFGGPLIYEQYF